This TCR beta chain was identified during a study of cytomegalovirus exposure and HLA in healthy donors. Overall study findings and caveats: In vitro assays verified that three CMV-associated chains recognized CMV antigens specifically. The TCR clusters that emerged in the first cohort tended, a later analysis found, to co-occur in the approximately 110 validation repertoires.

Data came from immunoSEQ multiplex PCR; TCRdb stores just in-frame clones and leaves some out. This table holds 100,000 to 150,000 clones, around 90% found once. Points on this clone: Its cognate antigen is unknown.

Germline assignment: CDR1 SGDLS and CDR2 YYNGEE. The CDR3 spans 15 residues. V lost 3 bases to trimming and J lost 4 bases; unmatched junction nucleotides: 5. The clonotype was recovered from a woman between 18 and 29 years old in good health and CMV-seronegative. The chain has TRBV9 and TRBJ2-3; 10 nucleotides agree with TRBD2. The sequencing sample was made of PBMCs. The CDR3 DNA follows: TGTGCCAGCAGCGCACTTAGCGGGGGGCCAGATACGCAGTATTTT. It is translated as CASSALSGGPDTQYF.